Presented here are 26 T cell receptor beta chains from one specimen sequenced in a study of cytomegalovirus exposure and HLA in healthy donors. Amplification used 60 Vbeta primers and 13 Jbeta primers. The protocol was immunoSEQ multiplex PCR, while the TCRdb copy is restricted to in-frame clones and leaves out a portion. The sample totals approximately 110,000 clones. The specimen was PBMCs. These receptors were collected from a man aged 25-45 years in good health and CMV-seronegative.

This chain joins TRBV6-6 and TRBJ2-1; TRBD2 aligns across 13 bases. Germline V gene sequence: CDR1 MNHNY, CDR2 SVGAGI (reference sequence). Trimming took 6 bases from V and 5 from J; bases not matched to a gene: 4. The CDR3 has 15 residues. This chain's CDR3 is CASSPGTSGNNEQFF. DNA for the CDR3: TGTGCCAGCAGCCCCGGGACTAGCGGGAACAATGAGCAGTTCTTC.

This sequence joins TRBV6-1 and TRBJ2-5, with D possibly TRBD1 on 7 matching bases. Trimming left V 4 bases short and J 5 bases short, with 14 bases between. This CDR3 comprises 14 residues. Germline loops: CDR1 MNHNS, CDR2 SASEGT. Here the CDR3 DNA reads TGTGCCAGCAGTGGACAGGGCGGGGTCGAGACCCAGTACTTC. Protein sequence: CASSGQGGVETQYF.

The chain recombines TRBV18 with TRBJ2-7; 9 bases match TRBD2. CDR1 and CDR2 from the germline V gene are KGHSH and LQKENI. The CDR3 spans 16 residues. V lost 2 bases, J lost 4 bases, and 9 bases stayed unmatched. The CDR3 sequence: CASSPGASGAVYEQYF. DNA for the CDR3: TGTGCCAGCTCACCAGGGGCTAGCGGGGCGGTTTACGAGCAGTACTTC.

V and J are TRBV19 and TRBJ1-2; 8 bases are shared with TRBD1. The CDR3 covers 14 residues. The V gene end was trimmed by 8 bases and the J gene end by 7 bases; junction bases not matched to a gene: 12. Germline lookup yields CDR1 LNHDA and CDR2 SQIVND (reference sequence). DNA of the CDR3: TGTGCCAGTTACGCAGGGGGCGCGATAGGTGGCTACACCTTC. The encoded protein is CASYAGGAIGGYTF.

This rearrangement joins TRBV28 to TRBJ1-3; maybe TRBD1 (5 bases). Germline CDR1 is MDHEN and CDR2 is SYDVKM. This CDR3 spans 15 amino acids. V lost 7 bases, J lost 1 base, and 14 bases lay in between. CDR3 region: CASIGAVESGNTIYF. In DNA, the CDR3 is TGTGCCAGCATAGGGGCTGTAGAATCTGGAAACACCATATATTTT.

This chain uses TRBV29-1 with TRBJ2-1; TRBD2 matches at 7 bases. Trimming at V came to 6 bases and at J to 5 bases, leaving 10 bases not matched to a gene. The CDR3 has 14 amino acids. CDR1 and CDR2 from the germline V gene are SQVTM and ANQGSEA. CDR3 sequence (DNA): TGCAGCGTGGCCGGGGGGTTTGCGGACAATGAGCAGTTCTTC. This codes for CSVAGGFADNEQFF.

The CDR3 coding sequence is TGTGCCACCAGCAGTTTGCTAGCAGGCGAGCAGTACTTC. Its protein product is CATSSLLAGEQYF. The chain recombines TRBV15 with TRBJ2-7; D is perhaps TRBD2 (5 bases). Trimming removed 3 bases from V and 6 bases from J, with 12 bases in between. There are 13 residues in the CDR3. CDR1 is LNHNV and CDR2 is YYDKDF in the germline V gene (reference sequence).

The V and J genes are TRBV6-6 and TRBJ1-1, with 7 bases matching TRBD1. In germline, CDR1 is MNHNY, CDR2 SVGAGI (reference sequence). With 2 bases clipped from V and 1 base from J, the junction kept 4 bases outside the gene matches. The CDR3 contains 15 residues. The CDR3 coding sequence is TGTGCCAGCAGTTACAAAGCAGGGGGGAACACTGAAGCTTTCTTT. Residues: CASSYKAGGNTEAFF.

V usage is TRBV10-1 and J usage is TRBJ2-1; 9 bases fit TRBD1. The CDR3 contains 14 residues. Germline V CDR1 and CDR2: WNHNN, SYGVQD (reference sequence). The trim removed 7 bases at V and 8 bases at J, leaving 9 bases unmatched. For the CDR3, the DNA is TGCGCCAGCAAACGGGACAGGGCGGCCGATGAGCAGTTCTTC. It yields the protein CASKRDRAADEQFF.

The V and J genes are TRBV2 and TRBJ2-1, with 9 positions matching TRBD2. J gave up 5 bases and V 7 bases, and 9 bases lay outside the gene matches. The length of the CDR3 is 15 residues. Germline CDR1 is SNHLY and CDR2 is FYNNEI. The CDR3 is CASKARLAANNEQFF. CDR3 DNA: TGTGCCAGCAAGGCGAGACTAGCGGCCAACAATGAGCAGTTCTTC.

V gene TRBV6-5 combines with J gene TRBJ2-3, with TRBD2 identical over 7 bases. CDR1 and CDR2 from the germline V gene are MNHEY and SVGAGI. The length of the CDR3 is 14 residues. Losses at the gene ends were 0 bases for V and 5 bases for J; bases not matched to a gene: 2. The CDR3 loop reads CASSYSPGGDTQYF. In DNA form, the CDR3 reads TGTGCCAGCAGTTACTCCCCGGGGGGAGATACGCAGTATTTT.

The chain has TRBV5-1 and TRBJ1-1; D might be TRBD1 (5 bases). Germline values: CDR1 SGHRS, CDR2 YFSETQ. The CDR3 totals 15 residues. The germline V and J ends were trimmed by 0 bases and 0 bases, with 9 bases remaining between them. The CDR3 region has the DNA TGCGCCAGCAGCTTGGGATCAGGGCTGAACACTGAAGCTTTCTTT. It yields the protein CASSLGSGLNTEAFF.

This chain joins TRBV5-6 and TRBJ1-2, with unresolved D. The V end lost 0 bases, the J end lost 4 bases, and 13 bases lay between the germline ends. Germline V gene sequence: CDR1 SGHDT, CDR2 YYEEEE. The CDR3 has 15 residues. CDR3 bases: TGTGCCAGCAGCTTGGACCGCGGAAGCTTCTATGGCTACACCTTC. Amino acid sequence: CASSLDRGSFYGYTF.

V is TRBV11-2 and J is TRBJ1-1, with 11 bases that match TRBD1. Trimming cost V 6 bases and J 4 bases; bases outside gene matches: 4. This CDR3 contains 14 residues. Germline CDR1 and CDR2: SGHAT and FQNNGV. CDR3 bases: TGTGCCAGCAGTCGGGACAGGGGGAGCACTGAAGCTTTCTTT. This sequence encodes CASSRDRGSTEAFF.

The chain employs TRBV2 and TRBJ2-1; no firm D call. V shed 0 bases and J shed 0 bases, with 9 bases lying between them. The length of the CDR3 is 16 residues. Germline V gene lookup returns CDR1 SNHLY and CDR2 FYNNEI. In DNA form, the CDR3 reads TGTGCCAGCAGTGAAGCGCTGCAGTTCTCCTACAATGAGCAGTTCTTC. This codes for CASSEALQFSYNEQFF.

V is TRBV6-1 and J is TRBJ2-7, with 8 bases aligning to TRBD1. This CDR3 is built from 13 residues. J lost 2 bases, V lost 6 bases, and 3 bases had no gene match. Germline V gives CDR1 MNHNS, CDR2 SASEGT. The CDR3 DNA follows: TGTGCCAGCAGCATACAGGGGGCCTACGAGCAGTACTTC. Translated, it gives CASSIQGAYEQYF.

This chain connects TRBV5-6 to TRBJ1-5; 9 bases align to TRBD1. V was clipped by 5 bases and J by 0 bases; unmatched bases: 9. This CDR3 spans 17 amino acids. The germline gives CDR1 SGHDT, CDR2 YYEEEE. The DNA of the CDR3 is TGTGCCAGCAGTCTACAGGGGGCCCATTATAGCAATCAGCCCCAGCATTTT. This translates into CASSLQGAHYSNQPQHF.

The genes are TRBV6-1 and TRBJ2-7, with 15 bases fitting TRBD2. Looked up from germline, CDR1 is MNHNS and CDR2 is SASEGT. The V segment lost 6 bases and the J segment 2 bases; nucleotides outside the gene matches: 2. The CDR3 length is 15 residues. The CDR3 spells CASSGTSGRTYEQYF. CDR3 in DNA: TGTGCCAGCAGCGGGACTAGCGGGAGGACCTACGAGCAGTACTTC.

The chain couples TRBV7-8 to TRBJ1-1, with TRBD1 as a possible D gene (5 bases). In germline, CDR1 is SGHVS, CDR2 FQNEAQ. CDR3 length: 13 residues. Trimming stripped 4 bases from V and 6 bases from J, with 12 bases between. The DNA for the CDR3 is TGTGCCAGCAGCTCGGGAGGGGATTCTGAAGCTTTCTTT. Translated: CASSSGGDSEAFF.

The J gene is TRBJ1-4, the V gene TRBV7-9; no clear D. This CDR3 has 16 residues. V lost 2 bases to trimming and J lost 4 bases, with 14 bases between them. The germline V gene encodes CDR1 SEHNR and CDR2 FQNEAQ (reference sequence). CDR3 DNA: TGTGCCAGCAGCTTACCGTTCCGGCGGGGTAATGAAAAACTGTTTTTT. Protein sequence: CASSLPFRRGNEKLFF.

This chain uses TRBV10-3 with TRBJ1-6, with 10 bases that match TRBD1. The germline V gene encodes CDR1 ENHRY and CDR2 SYGVKD. V dropped 11 bases and J dropped 7; count of bases not matched to a gene: 8. The CDR3 is 14 residues long. DNA for the CDR3: TGTGCCGCCCGCGCGGGACAGGGGAATTCACCCCTCCACTTT. Protein product: CAARAGQGNSPLHF.

The genes are TRBV5-1 and TRBJ1-1, with a possible D match to TRBD1 (6 bases). The CDR3 spans 17 residues. V shed 1 base and J shed 0 bases, with 16 bases lying between them. Germline values: CDR1 SGHRS, CDR2 YFSETQ. CDR3 region: CASSLSKGRGVNTEAFF. In nucleotides, the CDR3 is TGCGCCAGCAGCTTGAGCAAGGGGAGGGGGGTGAACACTGAAGCTTTCTTT.

The gene calls are TRBV19 and TRBJ2-3; 9 nucleotides match TRBD1. Unmatched junction bases numbered 6, after V lost 3 bases and J lost 5 bases. Germline CDR1 is LNHDA and CDR2 is SQIVND (reference sequence). The CDR3 spans 15 residues. The CDR3: CASSIRQGERDTQYF. CDR3 nucleotide sequence: TGTGCCAGTAGTATCAGACAGGGGGAAAGAGATACGCAGTATTTT.

This chain links TRBV13 with TRBJ2-5; D is unresolved. V was clipped by 4 bases and J by 5 bases, with 5 bases between them. Germline-derived CDR1 and CDR2 are PRHDT and FYEKMQ (reference sequence). This CDR3 has 11 residues. The CDR3 sequence: CASSSRETQYF. CDR3 bases: TGTGCCAGCAGCTCCCGGGAGACCCAGTACTTC.

This rearrangement joins TRBV2 to TRBJ1-6; possible D gene TRBD1, 6 bases. Germline V gives CDR1 SNHLY, CDR2 FYNNEI. The germline V and J ends were trimmed by 5 bases and 3 bases, with 11 bases remaining between them. This CDR3 comprises 15 residues. The DNA for the CDR3 is TGTGCCAGCAGTCAGGGGTCTTTCTATAATTCACCCCTCCACTTT. Its protein is CASSQGSFYNSPLHF.

This rearrangement joins TRBV5-1 to TRBJ2-7; D possibly corresponds to TRBD2 (5 bases). Germline CDR1 is SGHRS and CDR2 is YFSETQ. CDR3 length equals 15 residues. V was shortened by 4 bases and J by 2 bases, with 16 bases between the two germline ends. The CDR3 sequence: CASSPGTGITYEQYF. The CDR3 DNA reads as TGCGCCAGCAGCCCAGGAACCGGGATTACCTACGAGCAGTACTTC.